This entry lists 21 T cell receptor beta chains sequenced from one sample in a study of neurological immune-mediated disorders. One entry per CDR3 protein results from TCRdb running MiXCR on the 5' RACE reads. The profile shows about 33,000 distinct CDR3 sequences, approximately 1.4% of them singletons. The sample comprised PBMCs. These receptor sequences come from a woman aged 30 to 39 with multiple sclerosis.

This clonotype appeared many times. CDR3 in amino acids: CASSSAKLLFGASYNEQFF. The CDR3 bases are TGTGCCAGCAGCTCTGCGAAACTTCTTTTCGGGGCATCCTACAATGAGCAGTTCTTC. The chain joins TRBV7-9 to TRBJ2-1; tentatively, D is TRBD1 or TRBD2 (5 bases each). Looked up from germline, CDR1 is SEHNR and CDR2 is FQNEAQ (reference sequence). Deletions cut 4 bases from V and 1 base from J, with 23 bases between. The CDR3 loop spans 19 amino acids.

This clonotype was counted ten times or more. CDR3 bases: TGTGCCAGCCTTGATGTGGGCCTTCGGAAAGAGACCCAGTACTTC. It specifies CASLDVGLRKETQYF. V is TRBV6-6 and J is TRBJ2-5, with D unresolved. The germline V gene encodes CDR1 MNHNY and CDR2 SVGAGI (reference sequence). This CDR3 is 15 amino acids long. The V end lost 8 bases, the J end lost 3 bases, and 19 bases lay between the germline ends.

This clonotype was detected ten times or more. The chain employs TRBV19 and TRBJ2-3, with D maybe TRBD2 (7 bases). Germline assignment: CDR1 LNHDA and CDR2 SQIVND (reference sequence). The CDR3 is 14 amino acids. V was cut by 6 bases and J by 2 bases, with 12 bases left in between. As DNA, the CDR3 is TGTGCCAGTAGAGGGGGGGTACACACAGATACGCAGTATTTT. Protein sequence: CASRGGVHTDTQYF.

This clonotype was counted at least ten times. The chain couples TRBV4-3 to TRBJ2-3, with D perhaps being TRBD1 or TRBD2 (5 bases each). CDR3 length: 16 amino acids. Trimming pared 0 bases from V and 6 bases from J, leaving 16 bases between. Germline loops: CDR1 LGHNA, CDR2 YSLEER. This CDR3 is CASSQDSRDLPDTQYF. CDR3 nucleotides: TGCGCCAGCAGCCAAGATTCCCGGGACCTGCCGGATACGCAGTATTTT.

This clonotype was counted many times. The CDR3 loop reads CASSEQGREQYF. In DNA, the CDR3 is TGCGCCAGCAGCGAACAGGGTCGGGAGCAGTACTTC. The V call is TRBV5-1, the J call TRBJ2-7, with D possibly matching TRBD1 (6 bases). The CDR3 loop spans 12 amino acids. Germline CDR1 is SGHRS and CDR2 is YFSETQ. V was trimmed by 4 bases and J by 7 bases, leaving 12 bases between them.

This clonotype has at least ten counts. This rearrangement joins TRBV3-1 to TRBJ1-1, with D perhaps TRBD1 (5 bases). The V end was cut by 4 bases, the J end by 11 bases, with 17 bases between. This CDR3 spans 13 amino acids. The germline gives CDR1 LGHDT, CDR2 YNNKEL (reference sequence). The chain's CDR3 is CASSPLPGAGAFF. CDR3 nucleotides: TGTGCCAGCAGCCCACTCCCCGGGGCCGGGGCTTTCTTT.

Ten or more counts support this clonotype. This sequence joins TRBV3-1 and TRBJ2-5; TRBD1 aligns across 7 bases. Germline CDR1 reads LGHDT; CDR2 reads YNNKEL (reference sequence). The CDR3 is made up of 15 amino acids. V lost 4 bases, J lost 4 bases, and 9 bases stayed unmatched. The CDR3 bases are TGTGCCAGCAGCCGAGACGGGACAGTCATAGAGACCCAGTACTTC. As protein: CASSRDGTVIETQYF.

In this sample, this clonotype turned up many times. The J gene is TRBJ2-4, the V gene TRBV7-2, with TRBD1 matching over 7 bases. The CDR3 contains 14 residues. Germline values: CDR1 SGHTA, CDR2 FQGNSA. V gave up 6 bases and J gave up 1 base; unmatched junction bases: 3. CDR3 nucleotides: TGTGCCAGCAGGGCGGACAGGGCCAAAAACATTCAGTACTTC. As protein: CASRADRAKNIQYF.

This clonotype was detected ten times or more. V and J are TRBV20-1 and TRBJ2-3, with 15 bases matching TRBD2. Trimming cost V 1 base and J 4 bases; bases outside gene matches: 6. Germline CDR1 reads DFQATT; CDR2 reads SNEGSKA (reference sequence). The CDR3 is 17 residues long. CDR3 sequence reads: CSARAYGLAGGPDTQYF. In DNA, the CDR3 is TGCAGTGCTAGAGCCTATGGACTAGCGGGGGGGCCAGATACGCAGTATTTT.

This clonotype has at least ten counts. The chain is built from TRBV5-1 and TRBJ2-1; TRBD2 is a possible D gene (5 bases). Trimming pared 3 bases from V and 8 bases from J, leaving 9 bases between. This CDR3 region has 12 residues. Per germline, CDR1 SGHRS and CDR2 YFSETQ. This CDR3 is CASSYVGDEQFF. CDR3 bases: TGCGCCAGCAGCTACGTCGGGGATGAGCAGTTCTTC.

This clonotype was counted ten times or more. The V gene is TRBV5-6, the J gene TRBJ2-7; D possibly corresponds to TRBD2 (7 bases). Trimming cost V 1 base and J 3 bases, with 17 bases left between them. The CDR3 extends over 16 amino acids. CDR1 is SGHDT, CDR2 YYEEEE, per germline. In DNA, the CDR3 is TGTGCCAGCAGCTTGTGGGGGAGGGGGAAAGGCTACGAGCAGTACTTC. The encoded protein is CASSLWGRGKGYEQYF.

This clonotype has at least ten counts. V is TRBV20-1 and J is TRBJ1-2, with D uncertain. Germline V gene sequence: CDR1 DFQATT, CDR2 SNEGSKA (reference sequence). The V end lost 8 bases, the J end lost 2 bases, and 18 bases lay between the germline ends. The CDR3 length is 14 residues. The chain's CDR3 is CSHTFGSSNYGYTF. The CDR3 coding sequence is TGCAGTCACACCTTCGGGTCCTCCAACTATGGCTACACCTTC.

This clonotype was found many times. DNA of the CDR3: TGTGCCAGCAGCAGGGCCGGGACAGAGAAAAACATTCAGTACTTC. It codes for CASSRAGTEKNIQYF. The V gene is TRBV7-2, the J gene TRBJ2-4; 7 positions match TRBD1. J gave up 4 bases and V 5 bases, and 8 bases lay outside the gene matches. Germline lookup yields CDR1 SGHTA and CDR2 FQGNSA. The CDR3 extends over 15 amino acids.

This clonotype appeared many times. The chain recombines TRBV5-1 with TRBJ2-3, with a tentative D call TRBD2 (6 bases). Germline V gene lookup returns CDR1 SGHRS and CDR2 YFSETQ. This CDR3 has 15 residues. V lost 0 bases and J lost 3, with 11 bases in between. CDR3 in DNA: TGCGCCAGCAGCTTGGGGGAGGACTCAACAGATACGCAGTATTTT. Its translation: CASSLGEDSTDTQYF.

This clonotype was found many times. The chain carries TRBV5-8 and TRBJ1-2; tentative D call: TRBD1 (5 bases). V lost 1 base to trimming and J lost 6 bases, with 13 bases between them. Germline CDR1 reads SGHTS; CDR2 reads YDEGEE. CDR3 length: 14 residues. Written as DNA, the CDR3 is TGTGCCAGCAGCTTGTTTCAGGGATCGGATGGCTACACCTTC. Its translation: CASSLFQGSDGYTF.

This clonotype has a count of ten or more. V and J are TRBV6-5 and TRBJ2-1, with 10 positions matching TRBD2. CDR3 size: 15 residues. J gave up 6 bases and V 6 bases, and 8 bases lay outside the gene matches. Germline-derived CDR1 and CDR2 are MNHEY and SVGAGI. CDR3 coding DNA: TGTGCCAGCAGGTCAACGGGACTAGCGTCCAATGAGCAGTTCTTC. Amino acid sequence: CASRSTGLASNEQFF.

This clonotype was observed at least ten times. The CDR3 DNA reads as TGTGCCAGCAGTTACGGGGCTAGCGGGGGGGTTGAGCAGTTCTTC. This codes for CASSYGASGGVEQFF. The rearrangement joins TRBV6-2 or TRBV6-3 to TRBJ2-1; 12 bases line up with TRBD2. Trimming took 2 bases from V and 9 from J; bases not matched to a gene: 5. The CDR3 is made up of 15 amino acids. The germline V gene has CDR1 MNHEY and CDR2 SVGEGT.

This clonotype was picked up many times. V usage is TRBV20-1 and J usage is TRBJ1-5; 9 bases are a match to TRBD1. The length of the CDR3 is 19 residues. Germline-derived CDR1 and CDR2 are DFQATT and SNEGSKA (reference sequence). The V and J ends lost 3 bases and 3 bases, in that order; junction bases with no gene match: 18. The CDR3 nucleotides read TGCAGTGCTAGGGCTACCCGCAGGACAGGGGCGCGGCACAATCAGCCCCAGCATTTT. Protein product: CSARATRRTGARHNQPQHF.

This clonotype appeared many times. The rearrangement uses TRBV9 and TRBJ2-1; D might be TRBD2 (7 bases). The CDR3 runs 19 residues. CDR1 SGDLS and CDR2 YYNGEE come from the germline V gene. Between the trimmed V and J ends, which lost 4 bases and 1 base, there was a span of 24 bases. The chain's CDR3 is CASSPRTVTSDGSYNEQFF. The CDR3, as DNA: TGTGCCAGCAGCCCCAGGACAGTTACTAGCGATGGGTCCTACAATGAGCAGTTCTTC.

This clonotype was recorded many times. The chain combines TRBV10-3 with TRBJ2-3, with 10 bases identical to TRBD2. CDR1 and CDR2 (germline): ENHRY, SYGVKD. CDR3 size: 14 residues. J was trimmed by 5 bases and V by 4 bases; bases with no gene match: 3. Here the CDR3 DNA reads TGTGCCATCAGTGCTAGCGGGGGTCGAGATACGCAGTATTTT. Protein product: CAISASGGRDTQYF.

Many counts were recorded for this clonotype. The chain has TRBV10-3 and TRBJ1-1; perhaps TRBD1 as D (6 bases). V lost 10 bases and J 1 base, leaving 16 bases between the germline ends. The CDR3 spans 14 residues. The germline gives CDR1 ENHRY, CDR2 SYGVKD. The DNA for the CDR3 is TGTGCCACTTCAACGGGGGCAGCGAACACTGAAGCTTTCTTT. Translated: CATSTGAANTEAFF.